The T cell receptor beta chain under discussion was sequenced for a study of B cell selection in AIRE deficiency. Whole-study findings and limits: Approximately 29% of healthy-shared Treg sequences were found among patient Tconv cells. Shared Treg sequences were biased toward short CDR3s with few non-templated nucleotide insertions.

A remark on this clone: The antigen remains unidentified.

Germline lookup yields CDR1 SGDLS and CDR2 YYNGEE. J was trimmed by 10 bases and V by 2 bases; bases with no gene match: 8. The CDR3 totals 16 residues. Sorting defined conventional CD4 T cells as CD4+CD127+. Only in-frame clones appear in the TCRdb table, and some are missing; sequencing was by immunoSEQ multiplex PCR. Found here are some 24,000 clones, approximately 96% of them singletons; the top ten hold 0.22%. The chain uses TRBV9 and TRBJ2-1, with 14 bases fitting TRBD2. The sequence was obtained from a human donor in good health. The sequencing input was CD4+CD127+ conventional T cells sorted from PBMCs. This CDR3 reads CASSVAGTSGSLEQFF. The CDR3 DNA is TGTGCCAGCAGCGTCGCCGGGACTAGCGGGAGTTTGGAGCAGTTCTTC. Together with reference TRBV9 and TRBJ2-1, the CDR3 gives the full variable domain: DSGVTQTPKHLITATGQRVTLRCSPRSGDLSVYWYQQSLDQGLQFLIQYYNGEERAKGNILERFSAQQFPDLHSELNLSSLELGDSALYFCASSVAGTSGSLEQFFGPGTRLTVL.